The sequence of this T cell receptor beta chain was determined in a study of CD8 T cells in Susac syndrome (dated 2019 in TCRdb). Regarding the research as a whole: Whether CD8+ T cell activation and differentiation in Susac syndrome was antigen driven was tested using repertoire sequencing.

Concerning this clonotype: There is no known antigen for this receptor. No base quality values were provided; no much bigger clone lies one nucleotide off.

Peripheral blood CD8+ and CD4+ T cells from healthy donors, Susac syndrome patients and multiple sclerosis patients were profiled by high-throughput TCR beta sequencing. Multiple sclerosis controls were treatment-naive patients with stable or active relapsing-remitting disease fulfilling revised McDonald criteria. Bulk CD8+ and CD4+ T cells were purified by magnetic negative isolation, while CD8+ TEMRA cells were enriched using FACS. Blood was drawn into EDTA tubes, processed within 24 hours, and PBMCs were isolated by density gradient centrifugation. PBMCs destined for TCR sequencing were cryopreserved in liquid nitrogen and later thawed in a 37 °C water bath. A purity of at least 90% was achieved for sorted or isolated CD4+, CD8+ and CD8+ TEMRA cells. Paper-wide results and their limitations: The study acknowledged that relatively few individuals were included in the TCR sequencing and HLA analysis.

RNA was extracted using the RNeasy kit, and roughly 0.45 to 1 microgram was reverse transcribed with random hexamers. TCR beta CDR3 regions were amplified with the immunoSEQ multiplex PCR assay covering 54 Vbeta and 13 Jbeta segments. To correct PCR amplification bias, a synthetic template baseline was used for both primer optimization and computational correction. The authors processed their data as follows. Only productive sequences were kept, with reads annotated to V, D and J genes according to IMGT and analyzed in immunoSEQ Analyzer. Clonality was calculated as one minus the Shannon entropy normalized by log2 of the number of productive unique sequences. Public and private clones were assessed among the 100 most prevalent clones of each patient and control. A clone was defined as Susac-specific if it was absent from the healthy and MS cohorts, from 1052 published viral clones and from other ImmuneACCESS disease sequences. TCRdb reprocessing: public reads trimmed at Q25 with fastp, clones called with MiXCR, in-frame beta chains kept. Each CDR3 protein appears once, grouped with its most common genes and DNA. The authors' filters were not applied to this entry. Recorded for this sample are 200,000 to 250,000 distinct CDR3 sequences; 95% of them occurred a single time. 0.075% to 0.095% of the sample lies in the top ten.

The CDR3 runs 15 amino acids, cysteine and phenylalanine included. Left in the record is the CDR3 DNA by itself, 45 bases read in frame from the first base. V was cut back by 4 bases and J by 5 bases, leaving a gap of 20 bases between them. Sequences DFQATT (CDR1) and SNEGSKA (CDR2) are obtained from the germline V gene (reference sequence). Input material: CD4+ T cells from PBMCs. The sequence links TRBV20-1 to TRBJ2-5, with the D gene call left open. This TCR was sampled from a human donor with multiple sclerosis. The CDR3 region: CSATSIGLRVETQYF. The sequenced DNA: TGCAGTGCTACCAGTATAGGGCTTCGTGTGGAGACCCAGTACTTC.